This T cell receptor (beta chain) was captured by sequencing in a study of regulatory T cells in long-lasting Graves disease. There are many counts of this clonotype. Building the TCR beta libraries relied on iRepertoire HTBI primers, and CDR3 regions underwent Arm-PCR. Via MiXCR, TCRdb re-called the multiplex PCR reads, giving one row per CDR3 protein. The table shows 440,000 or so distinct CDR3 sequences, with 15% occurring only once. The germline V and J ends were trimmed by 7 bases and 6 bases, with 15 bases remaining between them. The CDR3 sequence is 13 residues long. Germline values: CDR1 SNHLY, CDR2 FYNNEI. Time point indicated: newly diagnosed GD, antithyroid drugs for less than 3 months. Scientists built the TCR library using RNA that was extracted from PBMCs. The same sample was also studied in work on T cells in Graves' hyperthyroidism and ophthalmopathy.

The sequenced sample was peripheral blood mononuclear cells (PBMCs), obtained at new diagnosis, from a patient treated with antithyroid drugs. The chain recombines TRBV2 with TRBJ1-2, with D unclear. The TCR was taken from a woman in her twenties or thirties with Graves disease. The CDR3 DNA is TGTGCCAGCAAAGAAGATCAAAACCATGGCTACACCTTC. Encoded protein: CASKEDQNHGYTF.